The entry that follows covers one TCR beta chain sequence. Its antigen is unidentified. This sample was included in a study of T cells after posttransplantation cyclophosphamide. Study observations and caveats: Tissue-infiltrating T cells from skin or gut overlapped little with blood T cells.

Generated by immunoSEQ multiplex PCR, the TCRdb table keeps only in-frame clones and is missing some. Of about 66,000 clones detected, 90% to 95% appear once; the ten largest clones hold approximately 2.7%. Germline lookup yields CDR1 LNHDA and CDR2 SQIVND (reference sequence). Trimming removed 8 bases from V and 0 bases from J, with 11 bases in between. This CDR3 region has 14 residues. The chain joins TRBV19 to TRBJ2-4, with TRBD1 as a possible D gene (6 bases). The material sequenced was PBMCs. This clonotype originated in a young woman in good health and a related stem cell transplant donor. The CDR3 nucleotides are TGTGCCAGTGCGGACAGTCTAGCCAAAAACATTCAGTACTTC. This encodes CASADSLAKNIQYF.